Listed below are T cell receptor beta chains from one sample, sequenced in a study of a mutant IDH1 vaccine in newly diagnosed glioma. Antigens for these TCRs are unknown. The method was immunoSEQ multiplex PCR; TCRdb's version includes in-frame clones alone and lacks a portion of them. The data hold about 31,000 clones, with roughly three quarters observed a single time. This sample comprised PBMCs, obtained from a glioma patient whose treatment included an IDH1 peptide vaccine. The origin of the receptors is a woman aged 40 to 50 with glioma. CDR3s include the opening cysteine and the closing phenylalanine or tryptophan. Each record gives: J gene, clone size, CDR3 length, V gene, D gene, CDR3 protein, CDR3 DNA. The D gene is left open where the match is weak. Part of the rows lack a size; the others show once, few, many or a class for expanded clones.

TRBJ2-5	NA	13	TRBV5-6	NA	CASSFGDQETQYF	TGTGCCAGCAGCTTTGGGGACCAGGAGACCCAGTACTTC
TRBJ2-1	NA	15	TRBV14	NA	CASSPQGHNYNEQFF	TGTGCCAGCAGCCCCCAAGGACACAATTACAATGAGCAGTTCTTC
TRBJ2-2	NA	16	TRBV19	NA	CASSIVAGANTGELFF	TGTGCCAGTAGTATTGTGGCTGGGGCCAACACCGGGGAGCTGTTTTTT
TRBJ1-1	NA	14	TRBV7-2	TRBD1	CASSLVTGGSEAFF	TGTGCCAGCAGCTTAGTGACAGGGGGATCTGAAGCTTTCTTT
TRBJ1-2	NA	17	TRBV14	NA	CASSQDTMAALGYGYTF	TGTGCCAGCAGCCAAGATACGATGGCAGCCTTAGGGTATGGCTACACCTTC
TRBJ2-7	NA	14	TRBV7-9	TRBD1	CASSPTGDPYEQYF	TGTGCCAGCAGCCCGACAGGGGACCCCTACGAGCAGTACTTC
TRBJ2-1	NA	13	TRBV14	NA	CASSQGGGGEQFF	TGTGCCAGCAGCCAAGGCGGGGGCGGTGAGCAGTTCTTC
TRBJ2-7	few	15	TRBV5-1	NA	CASSRGHSLGNEQYF	TGCGCCAGCAGTAGAGGACACTCACTAGGGAACGAGCAGTACTTC
TRBJ1-2	NA	14	TRBV6-5	NA	CASSPTTGAGGYTF	TGTGCCAGCAGTCCGACAACGGGGGCTGGTGGCTACACCTTC
TRBJ1-2	NA	15	TRBV10-3	TRBD1	CAIRAGTGGRNGYTF	TGTGCCATCAGAGCCGGGACAGGGGGCAGAAATGGCTACACCTTC